One sample yielded the 19 T cell receptor beta chains listed below, sequenced in a study of blood T cell repertoires in COVID-19 (TCRdb year 2020). Library creation used the immunoSEQ multiplex PCR assay. Held by TCRdb, this immuneACCESS table contains in-frame sequences only and omits some clones. Under half of the omission traces to an unresolved V gene where checked; the cause of the rest is unknown. Here the sample has about 76,000 clones; roughly three quarters occur a single time. Together, the top ten hold 20% to 25% of the sample. Sequencing was done on a sample of peripheral blood. These receptors were taken from a man between 65 and 85 years old with acute or convalescent COVID-19.

This clone showed up just once. The J gene is TRBJ2-3, the V gene TRBV27, with 7 bases fitting TRBD2. The V gene's germline CDR1 is MNHEY and CDR2 SMNVEV (reference sequence). The CDR3 totals 17 residues. V shed 4 bases and J 3 bases; nucleotides not matched to a gene: 13. CDR3 region: CASSSWTLSGVTDTQYF. CDR3 nucleotide sequence: TGTGCCAGCAGTTCTTGGACTTTGAGCGGGGTTACAGATACGCAGTATTTT.

This chain joins TRBV19 and TRBJ1-2; 7 bases are a match to TRBD1. The CDR3 extends over 16 amino acids. The trim removed 4 bases at V and 6 bases at J, leaving 14 bases unmatched. Looked up from germline, CDR1 is LNHDA and CDR2 is SQIVND (reference sequence). The CDR3 protein is CASSTDRVGTRDGYTF. CDR3 sequence (DNA): TGTGCCAGTAGTACCGACAGGGTTGGGACGCGGGATGGCTACACCTTC.

The chain has TRBV5-1 and TRBJ2-6, with D perhaps TRBD1 (5 bases). The germline V and J ends were trimmed by 0 bases and 0 bases, with 7 bases remaining between them. The CDR3 contains 16 residues. Germline CDR1 SGHRS, CDR2 YFSETQ. Here the CDR3 reads CASSLEQVSGANVLTF. The DNA of the CDR3 is TGCGCCAGCAGCTTGGAACAGGTCTCTGGGGCCAACGTCCTGACTTTC. Full variable domain (outside the CDR3, taken from reference TRBV5-1 and TRBJ2-6): KAGVTQTPRYLIKTRGQQVTLSCSPISGHRSVSWYQQTPGQGLQFLFEYFSETQRNKGNFPGRFSGRQFSNSRSEMNVSTLELGDSALYLCASSLEQVSGANVLTFGAGSRLTVL.

This clone was seen more than once but under ten times. The genes are TRBV19 and TRBJ2-5; no clear D. CDR1 is LNHDA and CDR2 is SQIVND in the germline V gene (reference sequence). This CDR3 region has 14 residues. V shed 7 bases and J shed 0 bases, with 12 bases lying between them. CDR3 amino acids: CASNSDPYQETQYF. The DNA for the CDR3 is TGTGCCAGTAACTCCGATCCCTACCAAGAGACCCAGTACTTC.

The gene calls are TRBV28 and TRBJ1-2; 8 bases agree with TRBD1. V was clipped by 6 bases and J by 8 bases; unmatched bases: 8. Germline V gives CDR1 MDHEN, CDR2 SYDVKM. The CDR3 is 13 amino acids. The CDR3 region is CASRLDRVAGYTF. The CDR3 coding sequence is TGTGCCAGCAGATTGGACAGGGTGGCCGGCTACACCTTC.

The CDR3 nucleotides read TGCGCCAGCAGCAGGGGACAGGGAATCGAGCAGTTCTTC. Protein product: CASSRGQGIEQFF. The chain employs TRBV5-1 and TRBJ2-1; 9 bases align to TRBD1. Germline V lookup: CDR1 SGHRS, CDR2 YFSETQ. This CDR3 has 13 residues. Losses at the gene ends were 4 bases for V and 10 bases for J; bases not matched to a gene: 6.

V and J are TRBV7-2 and TRBJ1-1, with D uncertain. This CDR3 comprises 13 residues. V lost 5 bases and J 2 bases, leaving 9 bases between the germline ends. Germline V gene lookup returns CDR1 SGHTA and CDR2 FQGNSA. The CDR3 reads CASSPGRNTEAFF. In DNA, the CDR3 is TGTGCCAGCAGCCCCGGGAGAAACACTGAAGCTTTCTTT.

The genes are TRBV5-1 and TRBJ1-6; TRBD1 agrees at 7 bases. Trimming cost V 0 bases and J 10 bases; bases outside gene matches: 10. This CDR3 has 16 amino acids. Germline CDR1 and CDR2: SGHRS and YFSETQ. DNA of the CDR3: TGCGCCAGCAGCTTGGACGGGATTGACAGGGAATCACCCCTCCACTTT. Translated: CASSLDGIDRESPLHF.

There are a few counts of this clone. The rearrangement uses TRBV5-8 and TRBJ1-6, with D unresolved. Per the germline V gene, CDR1 is SGHTS and CDR2 is YDEGEE. This CDR3 has 14 amino acids. V dropped 3 bases and J dropped 5 bases, with 9 bases sitting between them. The CDR3 here is CASSSLENNSPLHF. CDR3 nucleotide sequence: TGTGCCAGCAGCTCTTTAGAGAATAATTCACCCCTCCACTTT.

In its sample, this clone was seen a few times. The J gene is TRBJ2-4, the V gene TRBV6-5, with 7 bases fitting TRBD1. The V and J ends lost 4 bases and 5 bases, in that order; junction bases with no gene match: 5. The CDR3 is made up of 14 amino acids. Per the germline V gene, CDR1 is MNHEY and CDR2 is SVGAGI. CDR3 in DNA: TGTGCCAGCAGTTCCACAGGGGCTGAAAACATTCAGTACTTC. Its protein is CASSSTGAENIQYF.

The chain employs TRBV28 and TRBJ2-5; the D gene is possibly TRBD2 (5 bases). The CDR3 runs 14 residues. Germline CDR1 reads MDHEN; CDR2 reads SYDVKM. Trimming removed 3 bases at V and 0 bases at J, with 8 bases between. CDR3 region: CASSFEGYQETQYF. Here the CDR3 DNA reads TGTGCCAGCAGTTTCGAGGGCTACCAAGAGACCCAGTACTTC. Combining the CDR3 with reference TRBV28 and TRBJ2-5 gives the whole variable domain DVKVTQSSRYLVKRTGEKVFLECVQDMDHENMFWYRQDPGLGLRLIYFSYDVKMKEKGDIPEGYSVSREKKERFSLILESASTNQTSMYLCASSFEGYQETQYFGPGTRLLVL.

The V call is TRBV7-6, the J call TRBJ2-7; 7 bases match TRBD2. Germline trimming cut 3 bases from V and 2 bases from J; bases unmatched to any gene: 10. The CDR3 has 16 amino acids. In germline, CDR1 is SGHVS, CDR2 FNYEAQ. The CDR3 reads CASSLGGGLSAYEQYF. DNA for the CDR3: TGTGCCAGCAGCTTGGGGGGGGGACTCTCCGCCTACGAGCAGTACTTC.

The rearrangement links TRBV13 to TRBJ2-7; TRBD1 aligns across 7 bases. The CDR3 covers 14 residues. The junction had 5 bases not matched to a gene; V was cut back by 0 bases and J by 6 bases. Germline CDR1 reads PRHDT; CDR2 reads FYEKMQ (reference sequence). The chain's CDR3 is CASSLGDRASEQYF. The CDR3 nucleotides are TGTGCCAGCAGCTTAGGTGACAGGGCTAGCGAGCAGTACTTC.

This chain uses TRBV7-9 with TRBJ2-5; no clear D gene. Germline values: CDR1 SEHNR, CDR2 FQNEAQ (reference sequence). V lost 7 bases, J lost 4 bases, and 7 bases lay in between. This CDR3 spans 11 amino acids. The CDR3, as DNA: TGTGCCAGCACCCCCCTAGAGACCCAGTACTTC. The encoded protein is CASTPLETQYF. Filled out from reference TRBV7-9 and TRBJ2-5, the complete variable domain reads DTGVSQNPRHKITKRGQNVTFRCDPISEHNRLYWYRQTLGQGPEFLTYFQNEAQLEKSRLLSDRFSAERPKGSFSTLEIQRTEQGDSAMYLCASTPLETQYFGPGTRLLVL.

The chain carries TRBV28 and TRBJ1-5; D ambiguous. Germline-derived CDR1 and CDR2 are MDHEN and SYDVKM. V was shortened by 7 bases and J by 2 bases, with 9 bases between the two germline ends. There are 13 residues in the CDR3. CDR3 DNA sequence: TGTGCCAGCAATATTCCGGGCAATCAGCCCCAGCATTTT. Its translation is CASNIPGNQPQHF.

V and J are TRBV11-2 and TRBJ2-1, with 7 bases identical to TRBD2. The J segment lost 4 bases and the V segment lost 5 bases, leaving 11 bases of the junction unmatched. In germline, CDR1 is SGHAT, CDR2 FQNNGV. This CDR3 is built from 16 residues. As DNA, the CDR3 is TGTGCCAGCAGCCCCCCGGGGGGAGCGGCATACAATGAGCAGTTCTTC. Its protein product is CASSPPGGAAYNEQFF.

This clone showed up just once. V and J are TRBV24-1 and TRBJ2-1, with D perhaps TRBD1 (7 bases). Between the trimmed V and J ends, which lost 0 bases and 9 bases, there was a span of 14 bases. Per germline, CDR1 KGHDR and CDR2 SFDVKD. The CDR3 length is 15 residues. The CDR3 DNA is TGTGCCACCAGTGATTTGAAAGCAGGGGGGAGTGAGCAGTTCTTC. It encodes CATSDLKAGGSEQFF.

The gene calls are TRBV7-2 and TRBJ1-1; D perhaps matches TRBD1 (5 bases). Germline V gene lookup returns CDR1 SGHTA and CDR2 FQGNSA. Trimming removed 4 bases from V and 0 bases from J, with 9 bases in between. CDR3 length: 14 amino acids. The CDR3 reads CASSWGRVNTEAFF. In DNA form, the CDR3 reads TGTGCCAGCAGCTGGGGCAGGGTGAACACTGAAGCTTTCTTT.

The genes are TRBV19 and TRBJ1-6; D is ambiguous. Germline V gives CDR1 LNHDA, CDR2 SQIVND (reference sequence). Trimming removed 6 bases at V and 0 bases at J, with 9 bases between. CDR3 length: 15 amino acids. The CDR3 loop is CASRERDSYNSPLHF. Here the CDR3 DNA reads TGTGCCAGTAGAGAGAGGGACTCCTATAATTCACCCCTCCACTTT.